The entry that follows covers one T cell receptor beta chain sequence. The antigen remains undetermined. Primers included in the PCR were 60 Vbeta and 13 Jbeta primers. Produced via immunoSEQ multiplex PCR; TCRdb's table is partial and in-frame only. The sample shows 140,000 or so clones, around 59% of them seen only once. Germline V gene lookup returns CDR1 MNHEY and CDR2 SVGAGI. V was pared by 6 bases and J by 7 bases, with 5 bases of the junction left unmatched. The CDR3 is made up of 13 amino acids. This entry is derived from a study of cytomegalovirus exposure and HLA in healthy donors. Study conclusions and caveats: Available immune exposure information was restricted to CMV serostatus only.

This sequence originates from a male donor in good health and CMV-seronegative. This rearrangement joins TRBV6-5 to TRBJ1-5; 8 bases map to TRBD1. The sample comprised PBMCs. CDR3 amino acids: CASSPDRVQPQHF. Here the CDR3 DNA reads TGTGCCAGCAGCCCGGACAGGGTCCAGCCCCAGCATTTT.